These 15 T cell receptor beta chains originate from one sample sequenced in a study of T cell responses to AZD1222 COVID-19 vaccine (dated by TCRdb to about 2021). Libraries were constructed by the immunoSEQ multiplex PCR assay. The source is immuneACCESS, and TCRdb retained only in-frame sequences with V and J called. Part of the clones is not carried over; for the studies checked, unresolved V genes explain less than half of this, and the remainder is unexplained. Within this sample are 130,000 to 150,000 clones, with approximately 86% of them counted one time only. The ten largest clones represent about 5.4% of the sample. Reading the label with the study, this specimen's time point is: about 28 days (+/-7) after the second vaccine dose. The treatment or condition label on this specimen signifies: meningococcal conjugate vaccine given as trial control. This material consisted of peripheral blood, taken 28 days after the second dose of the MenACWY control vaccine. The receptors come from an adult who received the MenACWY meningococcal vaccine as a control.

The genes are TRBV20-1 and TRBJ1-2; possible D gene TRBD1, 6 bases. Trimming stripped 3 bases from V and 4 bases from J, with 15 bases between. The CDR3 runs to 14 residues. Germline CDR1 and CDR2: DFQATT and SNEGSKA (reference sequence). CDR3 bases: TGCAGTGCTAGTGGACAGTTGGGGGGCTATGGCTACACCTTC. This translates into CSASGQLGGYGYTF.

This clone has just one count. V usage is TRBV4-2 and J usage is TRBJ2-1; D is undetermined. The germline V and J ends were trimmed by 5 bases and 5 bases, with 13 bases remaining between them. CDR1 LGHNA and CDR2 YNFKEQ come from the germline V gene. CDR3 length equals 14 residues. The CDR3 reads CASSYRGVNNEQFF. The CDR3 DNA follows: TGTGCCAGCAGCTACCGTGGGGTGAACAATGAGCAGTTCTTC.

V is TRBV2 and J is TRBJ1-2; D gene uncertain. The V end was cut by 5 bases, the J end by 4 bases, with 5 bases between. CDR3 length: 11 amino acids. Germline values: CDR1 SNHLY, CDR2 FYNNEI. Here the CDR3 reads CASSLSYGYTF. As DNA, the CDR3 is TGTGCCAGCAGTCTAAGCTATGGCTACACCTTC.

This chain uses TRBV5-1 with TRBJ2-5; 9 nucleotides agree with TRBD2. This CDR3 is built from 15 residues. Germline CDR1 and CDR2: SGHRS and YFSETQ. Losses at the gene ends were 0 bases for V and 5 bases for J; bases not matched to a gene: 5. CDR3 loop: CASSLGGTSRETQYF. The CDR3, as DNA: TGCGCCAGCAGCTTGGGTGGGACTAGCAGGGAGACCCAGTACTTC.

J is TRBJ2-7 and V is TRBV27; D is unresolved. The CDR3 is 11 amino acids. V was shortened by 3 bases and J by 4 bases, with 4 bases between the two germline ends. Looked up from germline, CDR1 is MNHEY and CDR2 is SMNVEV (reference sequence). CDR3: CASSFIYEQYF. In DNA, the CDR3 is TGTGCCAGCAGTTTCATATACGAGCAGTACTTC.

The CDR3 loop is CASSFTGRYEQYF. In nucleotides, the CDR3 is TGTGCCAGCAGTTTCACAGGGCGGTACGAGCAGTACTTC. The chain carries TRBV28 and TRBJ2-7; D perhaps matches TRBD1 (6 bases). Trimming took off 3 bases at V and 4 bases at J, with 10 bases between the two ends. Germline V gives CDR1 MDHEN, CDR2 SYDVKM. The CDR3 extends over 13 amino acids.

The rearrangement uses TRBV5-6 and TRBJ1-4; D is unresolved. Trimming took off 0 bases at V and 4 bases at J, with 13 bases between the two ends. Germline-derived CDR1 and CDR2 are SGHDT and YYEEEE. The CDR3 contains 16 residues. The CDR3 region has the DNA TGTGCCAGCAGCTTGGTGTCGGGGTCCCATAATGAAAAACTGTTTTTT. As protein: CASSLVSGSHNEKLFF.

The chain joins TRBV6-1 to TRBJ1-2, with no clear D. The CDR3 is 15 amino acids. The V end lost 0 bases, the J end lost 2 bases, and 10 bases lay between the germline ends. Germline CDR1 is MNHNS and CDR2 is SASEGT. CDR3 residues: CASSEAFGRNYGYTF. The CDR3, as DNA: TGTGCCAGCAGTGAAGCGTTCGGGAGGAACTATGGCTACACCTTC.

The chain combines TRBV28 with TRBJ1-5, with D tentatively TRBD1 (6 bases). The CDR3 covers 15 residues. In germline, CDR1 is MDHEN, CDR2 SYDVKM. The V gene lost 5 bases and the J gene lost 2 bases, with 13 bases spanning the gap. The CDR3 loop is CASSTPGAGNQPQHF. DNA of the CDR3: TGTGCCAGCAGTACCCCGGGGGCTGGCAATCAGCCCCAGCATTTT. The full variable domain, with the rest looked up from reference TRBV28 and TRBJ1-5, is DVKVTQSSRYLVKRTGEKVFLECVQDMDHENMFWYRQDPGLGLRLIYFSYDVKMKEKGDIPEGYSVSREKKERFSLILESASTNQTSMYLCASSTPGAGNQPQHFGDGTRLSIL.

V is TRBV15 and J is TRBJ1-2; tentative D call: TRBD1 (5 bases). The CDR3 totals 13 residues. Trimming pared 4 bases from V and 1 base from J, leaving 7 bases between. The V gene's germline CDR1 is LNHNV and CDR2 YYDKDF (reference sequence). CDR3 nucleotides: TGTGCCACCAGCAACGGGGGTAACTATGGCTACACCTTC. It encodes CATSNGGNYGYTF.

The CDR3, as DNA: TGTGCCAGCAGCCTTCTCAGCACAGATACGCAGTATTTT. Translated: CASSLLSTDTQYF. The chain recombines TRBV7-3 with TRBJ2-3; D is unresolved. The CDR3 has 13 amino acids. In germline, CDR1 is SGHTA, CDR2 FQGTGA. The V and J ends lost 5 bases and 0 bases respectively, with 6 bases between them.

The rearrangement uses TRBV7-2 and TRBJ1-5, with D maybe TRBD1 (6 bases). V lost 5 bases, J lost 4 bases, and 15 bases lay in between. Germline values: CDR1 SGHTA, CDR2 FQGNSA. The CDR3 contains 15 residues. The CDR3, as DNA: TGTGCCAGCAGCCCGGGGACATGGGAGAATCAGCCCCAGCATTTT. It codes for CASSPGTWENQPQHF. Full variable domain (rest looked up from reference TRBV7-2 and TRBJ1-5): GAGVSQSPSNKVTEKGKDVELRCDPISGHTALYWYRQSLGQGLEFLIYFQGNSAPDKSGLPSDRFSAERTGGSVSTLTIQRTQQEDSAVYLCASSPGTWENQPQHFGDGTRLSIL.

The chain couples TRBV7-9 to TRBJ1-1, with no clear D. CDR1 is SEHNR, CDR2 FQNEAQ, per germline (reference sequence). Trimming stripped 2 bases from V and 6 bases from J, with 10 bases between. The CDR3 runs 13 residues. Written as DNA, the CDR3 is TGTGCCAGCAGCTTATACACGGGCCCTGAAGCTTTCTTT. Amino acid sequence: CASSLYTGPEAFF.

The chain carries TRBV19 and TRBJ2-1; D is perhaps TRBD2 (5 bases). Per germline, CDR1 LNHDA and CDR2 SQIVND (reference sequence). Trimming cost V 2 bases and J 5 bases, with 13 bases left between them. This CDR3 region has 15 residues. CDR3 coding DNA: TGTGCCAGTAGTATACAGCGGAGGATGGACAATGAGCAGTTCTTC. It is translated as CASSIQRRMDNEQFF.

The chain has TRBV27 and TRBJ2-2; no reliable D call. CDR1 MNHEY and CDR2 SMNVEV come from the germline V gene (reference sequence). The V and J ends lost 7 bases and 0 bases respectively, with 6 bases between them. The CDR3 sequence is 13 residues long. In nucleotides, the CDR3 is TGTGCCAGCACTCGTTCGAACACCGGGGAGCTGTTTTTT. Protein product: CASTRSNTGELFF.